This T cell receptor (beta chain) was sequenced during a study of cytomegalovirus exposure and HLA in healthy donors. The PCR ran on 60 Vbeta and 13 Jbeta primers. Data came from immunoSEQ multiplex PCR; TCRdb stores just in-frame clones and leaves some out. This sample has more than 70,000 clones, with around 80% found just once. This clone was recorded once. Antigen: not known. The same CDR3 can be traced to other DNA sequences in this sample. Broader study findings: Per a later analysis, HLA-associated TCR beta chains showed more clonal expansion than other, equally common TCR beta chains.

What was sequenced was PBMCs. The clonotype originates from a man aged 25 to 40 in good health and CMV-seropositive.

Written as DNA, the CDR3 is TGCAGCGTCATACAGGGGGCGGAAGCTTTCTTT. Translated: CSVIQGAEAFF. This chain uses TRBV29-1 with TRBJ1-1; the match to TRBD1 covers 9 bases. This CDR3 spans 11 amino acids. CDR1 SQVTM and CDR2 ANQGSEA come from the germline V gene. V gave up 6 bases and J gave up 8 bases; unmatched junction bases: 4. The variable domain in full, completed from reference TRBV29-1 and TRBJ1-1, reads SAVISQKPSRDICQRGTSLTIQCQVDSQVTMMFWYRQQPGQSLTLIATANQGSEATYESGFVIDKFPISRPNLTFSTLTVSNMSPEDSSIYLCSVIQGAEAFFGQGTRLTVV.